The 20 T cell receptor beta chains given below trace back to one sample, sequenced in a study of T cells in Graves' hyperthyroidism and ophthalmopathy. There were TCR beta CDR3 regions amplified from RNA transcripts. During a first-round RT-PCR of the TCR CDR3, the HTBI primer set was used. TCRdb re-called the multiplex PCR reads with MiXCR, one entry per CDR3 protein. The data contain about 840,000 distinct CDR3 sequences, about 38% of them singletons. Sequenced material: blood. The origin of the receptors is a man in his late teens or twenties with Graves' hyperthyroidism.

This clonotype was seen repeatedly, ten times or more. As DNA, the CDR3 is TGCAGTGCTAGAGAAGACGGGGCCAGTCAGCCCCAGCATTTT. Amino acid sequence: CSAREDGASQPQHF. The chain uses TRBV20-1 and TRBJ1-5, with D maybe TRBD1 (5 bases). This CDR3 comprises 14 residues. Germline V gives CDR1 DFQATT, CDR2 SNEGSKA (reference sequence). The V end was cut by 0 bases, the J end by 6 bases, with 12 bases between.

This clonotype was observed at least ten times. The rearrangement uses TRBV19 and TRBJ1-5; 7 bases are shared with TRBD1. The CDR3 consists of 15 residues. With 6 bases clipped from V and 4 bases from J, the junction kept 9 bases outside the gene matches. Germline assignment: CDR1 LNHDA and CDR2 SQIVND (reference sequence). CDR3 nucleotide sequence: TGTGCCAGTAGCAGGACAGGCGTGGGGAATCAGCCCCAGCATTTT. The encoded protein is CASSRTGVGNQPQHF.

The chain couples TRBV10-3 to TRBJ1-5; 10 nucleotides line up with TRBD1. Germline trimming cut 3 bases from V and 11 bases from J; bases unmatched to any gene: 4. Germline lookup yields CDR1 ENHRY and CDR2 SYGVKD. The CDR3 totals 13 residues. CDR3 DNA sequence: TGTGCCATCAGTGAAGGACAGGGGGAGACCCAGCATTTT. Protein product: CAISEGQGETQHF.

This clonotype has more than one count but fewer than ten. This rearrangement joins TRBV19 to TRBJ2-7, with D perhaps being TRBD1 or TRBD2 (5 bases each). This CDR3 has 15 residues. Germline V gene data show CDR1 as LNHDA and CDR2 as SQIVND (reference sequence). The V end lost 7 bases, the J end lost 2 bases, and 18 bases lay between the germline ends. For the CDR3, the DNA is TGTGCCAGTACGGGCAGATCCGGGGACCCCTACGAGCAGTACTTC. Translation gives CASTGRSGDPYEQYF.

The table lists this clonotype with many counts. The CDR3: CASSLGDSYNSPLHF. Written as DNA, the CDR3 is TGTGCCAGCAGCCTGGGGGACAGTTATAATTCACCCCTCCACTTT. J is TRBJ1-6 and V is TRBV12-3 or TRBV12-4, with 7 bases matching TRBD1. The CDR3 loop spans 15 amino acids. The V gene end was trimmed by 6 bases and the J gene end by 4 bases; junction bases not matched to a gene: 6.

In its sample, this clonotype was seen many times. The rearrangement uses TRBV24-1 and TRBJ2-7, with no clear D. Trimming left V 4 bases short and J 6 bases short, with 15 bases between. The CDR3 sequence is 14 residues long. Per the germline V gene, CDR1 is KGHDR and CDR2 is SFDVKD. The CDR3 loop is CATSDSTPMGEQYF. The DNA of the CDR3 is TGTGCCACCAGTGACTCGACACCCATGGGCGAGCAGTACTTC.

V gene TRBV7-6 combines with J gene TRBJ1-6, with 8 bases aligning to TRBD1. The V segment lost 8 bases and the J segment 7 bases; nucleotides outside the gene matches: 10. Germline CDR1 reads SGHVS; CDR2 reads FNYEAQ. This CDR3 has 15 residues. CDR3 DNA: TGTGCCAGCCAGGGTAGAAGGACAGGGAATTCACCCCTCCACTTT. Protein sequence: CASQGRRTGNSPLHF.

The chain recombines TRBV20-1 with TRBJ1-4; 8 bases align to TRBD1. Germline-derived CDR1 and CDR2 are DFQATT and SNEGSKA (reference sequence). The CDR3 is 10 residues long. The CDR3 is CSVTGGKLFF. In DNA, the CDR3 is TGCAGCGTTACAGGGGGAAAACTGTTTTTT.

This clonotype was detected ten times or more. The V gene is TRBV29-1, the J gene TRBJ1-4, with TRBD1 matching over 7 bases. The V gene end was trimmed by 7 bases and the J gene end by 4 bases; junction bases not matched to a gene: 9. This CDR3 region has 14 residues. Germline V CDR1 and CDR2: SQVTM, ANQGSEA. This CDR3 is CSAQEDRINEKLFF. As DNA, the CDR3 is TGCAGCGCCCAAGAGGACAGGATTAATGAAAAACTGTTTTTT.

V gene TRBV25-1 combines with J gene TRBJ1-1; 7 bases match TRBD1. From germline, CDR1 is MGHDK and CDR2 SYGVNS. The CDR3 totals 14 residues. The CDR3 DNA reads TGTGCTAGAGATGCGGAGAGGGGGCTGTCTGAAGCTTTCTTT. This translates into CARDAERGLSEAFF.

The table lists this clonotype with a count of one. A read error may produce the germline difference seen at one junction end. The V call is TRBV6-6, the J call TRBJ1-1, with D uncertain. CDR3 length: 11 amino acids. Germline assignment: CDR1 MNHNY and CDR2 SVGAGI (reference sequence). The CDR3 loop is CASDANIEAFF. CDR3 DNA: TGTGCCAGCGACGCGAACATTGAAGCTTTCTTT.

CDR3 region: CSARSGNGETQYF. CDR3 coding DNA: TGCAGTGCTAGGTCAGGGAATGGAGAGACCCAGTACTTC. The chain carries TRBV20-1 and TRBJ2-5; a possible D gene is TRBD1 (5 bases). The CDR3 runs to 13 residues. V was clipped by 3 bases and J by 4 bases, with 12 bases between them. Germline loops: CDR1 DFQATT, CDR2 SNEGSKA (reference sequence).

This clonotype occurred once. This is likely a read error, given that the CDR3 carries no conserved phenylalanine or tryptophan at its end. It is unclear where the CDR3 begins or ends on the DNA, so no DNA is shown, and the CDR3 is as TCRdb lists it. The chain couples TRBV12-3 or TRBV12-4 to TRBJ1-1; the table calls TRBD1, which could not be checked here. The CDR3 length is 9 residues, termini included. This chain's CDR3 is CASSTGAIS.

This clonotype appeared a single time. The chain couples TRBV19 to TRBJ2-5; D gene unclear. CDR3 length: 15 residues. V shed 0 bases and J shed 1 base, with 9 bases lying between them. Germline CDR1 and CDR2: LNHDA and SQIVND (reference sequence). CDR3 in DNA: TGTGCCAGTAGTATAGAAACACGGATCCAAGAGACCCAGTACTTC. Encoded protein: CASSIETRIQETQYF.

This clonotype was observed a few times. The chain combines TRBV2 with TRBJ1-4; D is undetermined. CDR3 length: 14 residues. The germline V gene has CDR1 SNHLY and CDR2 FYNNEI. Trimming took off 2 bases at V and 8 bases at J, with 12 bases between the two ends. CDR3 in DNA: TGTGCCAGCAGTGAAAGGTATGACGCGGAAAAACTGTTTTTT. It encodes CASSERYDAEKLFF. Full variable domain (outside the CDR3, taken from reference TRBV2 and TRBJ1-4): EPEVTQTPSHQVTQMGQEVILRCVPISNHLYFYWYRQILGQKVEFLVSFYNNEISEKSEIFDDQFSVERPDGSNFTLKIRSTKLEDSAMYFCASSERYDAEKLFFGSGTQLSVL.

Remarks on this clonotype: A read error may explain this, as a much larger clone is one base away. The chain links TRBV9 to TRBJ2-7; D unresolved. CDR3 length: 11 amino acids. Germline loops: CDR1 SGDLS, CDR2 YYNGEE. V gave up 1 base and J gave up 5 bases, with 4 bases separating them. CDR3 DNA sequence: TGTGCCAGCAGCGTACACGACGAGCAGTACTTC. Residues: CASSVHDEQYF.

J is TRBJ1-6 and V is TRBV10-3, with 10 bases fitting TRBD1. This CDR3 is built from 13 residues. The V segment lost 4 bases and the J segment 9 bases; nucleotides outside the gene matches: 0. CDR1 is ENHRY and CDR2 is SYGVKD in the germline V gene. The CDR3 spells CAISGDRGSPLHF. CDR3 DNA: TGTGCCATCAGTGGGGACAGGGGTTCACCCCTCCACTTT.

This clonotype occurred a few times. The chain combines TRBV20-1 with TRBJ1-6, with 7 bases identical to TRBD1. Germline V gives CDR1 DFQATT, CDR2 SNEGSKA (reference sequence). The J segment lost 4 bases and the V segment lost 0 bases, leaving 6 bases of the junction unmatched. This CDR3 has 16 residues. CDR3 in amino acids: CSARDDSRGYNSPLHF. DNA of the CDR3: TGCAGTGCTAGAGATGACAGCAGGGGGTATAATTCACCCCTCCACTTT.

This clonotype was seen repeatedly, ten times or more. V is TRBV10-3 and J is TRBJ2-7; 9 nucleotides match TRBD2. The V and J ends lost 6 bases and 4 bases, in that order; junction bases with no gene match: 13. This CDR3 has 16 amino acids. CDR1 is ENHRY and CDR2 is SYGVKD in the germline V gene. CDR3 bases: TGTGCCATCAGCGCTCCGATTAGCGGGAGCTCGTACGAGCAGTACTTC. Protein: CAISAPISGSSYEQYF.

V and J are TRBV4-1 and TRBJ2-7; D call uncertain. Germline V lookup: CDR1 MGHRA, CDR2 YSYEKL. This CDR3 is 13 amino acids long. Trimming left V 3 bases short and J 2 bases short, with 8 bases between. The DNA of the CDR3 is TGCGCCAGCAGCCAGGGTATGGCCTACGAGCAGTACTTC. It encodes CASSQGMAYEQYF.